This is a list of T cell receptor beta chains from one sample in a study of blood T cell repertoires in COVID-19. Sequencing was performed with immunoSEQ multiplex PCR; in TCRdb, only in-frame clones are kept and a portion is missing. Among 90,000 to 150,000 clones listed, over 75% were seen once. Sequencing was performed on peripheral blood. The receptor set was obtained from a man at least 80 years old with acute or convalescent COVID-19. Both conserved end residues are trimmed from each CDR3.

length	J	V	CDR3
13	TRBJ2-3	TRBV5-1	ASSLAVGVTDTQY
10	TRBJ2-2	TRBV3-1/TRBV3-2	ASSRRAGELF
12	TRBJ2-2	TRBV6-5	ASSRQGASVKLF
14	TRBJ2-5	TRBV5-1	ASSRRQGAASETQY
14	TRBJ2-3	TRBV19	ASSIPRQGLTDTQY
13	TRBJ1-1	TRBV18	ASSLIGQWNTEAF
13	TRBJ1-4	TRBV5-8	ASSQGTGVAEKLF
10	TRBJ1-2	TRBV28	ASRTGDYGYT
12	TRBJ2-3	TRBV7-2	ASSLAQGRATQY
11	TRBJ2-5	TRBV7-7	ASSPDRAETQY
11	TRBJ2-2	TRBV2	ASAPTSTGELF
13	TRBJ1-1	TRBV7-3	ASSLMGQGTTEAF
13	TRBJ1-3	TRBV10-3	AIRNRADSGNTIY
14	TRBJ1-6	TRBV5-6	ASSMAGSSYNSPLH
11	TRBJ1-4	TRBV19	ASSPSPGEKLF
9	TRBJ2-4	TRBV28	ASSLGGIQY
11	TRBJ1-1	TRBV19	ASSLQGNTEAF
12	TRBJ1-6	TRBV5-4	ASSSQGGSTPLH
11	TRBJ1-3	TRBV25-1	ASSEDRGQSIY
13	TRBJ1-3	TRBV11-2	ASSKQTGTGNTIY
13	TRBJ1-5	TRBV28	ASSEQDKSNQPQH
15	TRBJ1-3	TRBV5-1	ASSLGRGQGAGNTIY